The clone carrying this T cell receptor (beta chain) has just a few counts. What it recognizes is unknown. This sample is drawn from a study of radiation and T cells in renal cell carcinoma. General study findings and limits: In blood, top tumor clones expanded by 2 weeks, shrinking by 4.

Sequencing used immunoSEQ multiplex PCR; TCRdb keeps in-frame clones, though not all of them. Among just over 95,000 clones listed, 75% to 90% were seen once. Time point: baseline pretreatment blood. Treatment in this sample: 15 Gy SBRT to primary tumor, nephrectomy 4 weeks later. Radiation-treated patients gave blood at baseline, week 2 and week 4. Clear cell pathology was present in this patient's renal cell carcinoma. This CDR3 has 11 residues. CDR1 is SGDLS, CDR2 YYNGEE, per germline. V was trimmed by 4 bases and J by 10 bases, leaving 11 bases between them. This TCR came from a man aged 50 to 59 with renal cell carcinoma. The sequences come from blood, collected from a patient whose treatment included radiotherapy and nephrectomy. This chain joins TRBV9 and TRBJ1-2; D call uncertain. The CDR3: CASSTRTTYTF. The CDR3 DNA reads TGTGCCAGCAGCACCCGAACAACCTACACCTTC.